This TCR beta chain was identified in a study of shared clonotypes between healthy human individuals (TCRdb year 2020). Looking at the study overall: The cohort included three men and a couple of women between 18 and 49 years of age. Different laboratories and diverse techniques were used to prepare libraries and sequence TCR repertoires, to increase sequencing depth and limit assay-specific biases. Blood TCR repertoires of about 5 healthy adults were deeply sequenced to estimate repertoire size and the extent of clonotype sharing between individuals. For each donor, CD4 naive and CD4 memory were each given three plates, CD8 naive was given two plates, and CD8 memory was given one plate. Leukapheresis yielded between about 0.8 and 8.9 billion PBMCs per donor. The full study reports these points: Based on pairwise subsampling, the degree of clonotype sharing among donors was expected to be affected by sequencing depth. Rarefaction of sorted-subset datasets indicated incomplete sequencing despite the large sequencing depth. The genetic and exposure-history diversity represented was limited by the small number of donors. Compared with non-shared clonotypes, the clonotypes found in all four sorted-subset donors had higher generation probabilities. Only blood was sampled, and tissue TCR repertoires likely differ from those in blood. Naive subsets generally had larger estimated clonotype richness than memory subsets. Across a handful of donors, about 5% of naive CD4, 3% to 4% of naive CD8, around 2.5% of memory CD4, and approximately 0.4% of memory CD8 clonotypes were shared.

Using the deep immunoSEQ assay, multiplex PCR amplified TCR CDR3 regions from genomic DNA. For each cell subset, the extracted genomic DNA was distributed evenly across all wells of several immunoSEQ 96-well plates, and each plate served as one replicate. For sorted subsets, around 0.2 ug genomic DNA, equal to some 28,000 T cell genomes, was loaded into each replicate PCR. The purified libraries were quantified using a Qubit 3.0 fluorometer, sized with a Bioanalyzer 2100, and then quantified again using the KAPA Library Quantification kit. Each immunoSEQ 96-well plate was sequenced on its own single-read 150-cycle Illumina NextSeq 550 flow cell. In the original analysis: Because only junctional sequences without quality scores were contained in the immunoSEQ output, filtering matching that applied to full-length reads could not be performed. To assign V/J genes and CDR3, sequences were annotated using PyIR, a Python wrapper for IgBLAST v1.9, with IMGT germline references. Reads were filtered out if the reads had weak V/J assignments (E-value above 1e-6), no CDR3, stop codons, out-of-frame junctions, or ambiguous translated residues. V3J clonotypes were defined as sequences sharing an identical inferred V gene, J gene, and CDR3 amino acid sequence. To compute the percentage overlap between repertoires, the number of shared unique clonotypes was divided by the size of the smaller repertoire. Repertoire richness was assessed with RTK rarefaction, the Chao1 estimator, and Recon v2.1 estimates of unobserved clonotypes. OLGA was used to compute generation probabilities for all TCRbeta clonotypes that the gDNA method yielded from several donors. TCRdb obtained this table from immuneACCESS and retained in-frame rearrangements with V and J assigned. These tables miss some clones; where compared with another copy, unresolved V genes account for less than half of the shortfall, and the remainder is unexplained. V, J and clone size reflect that table, while D and trimming were determined from the DNA. Here the sample has about 1,900,000 clones; less than 95% occur a single time. The ten largest clonotypes hold less than 1.5% of the sample.

The germline V gene specifies SGHDN as CDR1 and FVKESK as CDR2. V is reduced by 1 base and J by 5 bases, leaving a spacing of 5 bases between them. CDR3 length: 13 amino acids, cysteine to phenylalanine. Of all the DNA, just the CDR3 is kept, 39 bases in frame from base 1. CD8 naive samples were CD45RO-negative cells positively selected for CCR7, giving a CD45RA+CCR7+ population that excluded TemRA cells. The donors were healthy, HIV-negative adults with no recently reported acute infections or vaccinations. Every donor was a Caucasian adult residing in Nashville, Tennessee, USA. Blood was collected by leukapheresis, and PBMCs were isolated by Ficoll-Histopaque density gradient centrifugation and then cryopreserved in liquid nitrogen vapor phase. Purity and quantity of every magnetically sorted T cell population were checked by analytical flow cytometry. Genomic DNA was isolated from each sorted fraction and quantified by UV absorbance on a Nanodrop 2000c.

This clone occurred once. This clone's antigen is unknown. Base qualities are not recorded, but no much larger clone differs from it by a single base. The V and J genes are TRBV14 and TRBJ2-2; no D segment can be confidently identified. This TCR derives from a man aged 18 to 29 in good health. The sequencing input was naive CD8+ T cells sorted from blood. Per the publication, the cell subset or site label means: CD45RA+CCR7+. The CDR3 protein: CASSQAQTGELFF. The sequenced DNA: TGTGCCAGCAGCCAAGCCCAGACCGGGGAGCTGTTTTTT. Joined to the reference TRBV14 and TRBJ2-2 proteins, this CDR3 gives the full variable domain: EAGVTQFPSHSVIEKGQTVTLRCDPISGHDNLYWYRRVMGKEIKFLLHFVKESKQDESGMPNNRFLAERTGGTYSTLKVQPAELEDSGVYFCASSQAQTGELFFGEGSRLTVL.